The 11 T cell receptor beta chains reported below all come from one sample, sequenced in a study of T-cell reconstitution after alpha-beta-depleted transplantation in children. Unique molecular identifiers were used to barcode this TCRbeta library. TCRdb reanalysed the PCR reads using MiXCR and keeps one entry per CDR3 protein. Counted here are hundreds of thousands of distinct CDR3 sequences, around 16% occurring once; the ten biggest clones make up 3.3%. The material sequenced was PBMCs from the stem cell graft donor, taken from the stem cell graft. The receptors were sampled from a human donor who donated a stem cell graft to a child with acute lymphoblastic leukemia.

The genes are TRBV12-3 or TRBV12-4 and TRBJ2-5; D is unclear. The length of the CDR3 is 13 residues. Trimming removed 6 bases from V and 1 base from J, with 9 bases in between. CDR3 sequence reads: CASRMDVQETQYF. The CDR3 nucleotides read TGTGCCAGCAGGATGGACGTCCAAGAGACCCAGTACTTC.

The sample holds a few counts of this clonotype. The chain joins TRBV24-1 to TRBJ1-5; possibly TRBD1 for D (5 bases). Germline CDR1 and CDR2: KGHDR and SFDVKD. Deletions cut 0 bases from V and 6 bases from J, with 20 bases between. The CDR3 has 18 amino acids. This chain's CDR3 is CATSDLLSGRAGGQPQHF. CDR3 coding DNA: TGTGCCACCAGTGATTTGCTTTCGGGCAGGGCCGGGGGTCAGCCCCAGCATTTT.

This clonotype turned up a few times. J is TRBJ1-6 and V is TRBV20-1; D unresolved. Trimming shortened V by 3 bases and J by 0 bases, and 6 bases separated the two germline ends. Germline assignment: CDR1 DFQATT and CDR2 SNEGSKA (reference sequence). CDR3 length equals 14 residues. CDR3: CSASLSSYNSPLHF. CDR3 DNA sequence: TGCAGTGCTAGTCTCAGCTCCTATAATTCACCCCTCCACTTT.

This clonotype was recorded a few times. The chain recombines TRBV20-1 with TRBJ2-4; D not resolved. Germline CDR1 is DFQATT and CDR2 is SNEGSKA (reference sequence). The CDR3 length is 13 residues. The CDR3 sequence is CSPAQPAGNIQYF. CDR3 nucleotide sequence: TGCAGCCCCGCTCAGCCTGCAGGAAACATTCAGTACTTC.

Only a few counts were recorded for this clonotype. The rearrangement uses TRBV4-1 and TRBJ2-7, with 11 bases fitting TRBD1. With 0 bases clipped from V and 0 bases from J, the junction kept 10 bases outside the gene matches. Per germline, CDR1 MGHRA and CDR2 YSYEKL. The CDR3 sequence is 19 residues long. CDR3 nucleotides: TGCGCCAGCAGCCAAGATCCCGGGACAGGGGGATTTCGCTCCTACGAGCAGTACTTC. Its protein is CASSQDPGTGGFRSYEQYF.

This clonotype appeared many times. This sequence joins TRBV7-2 and TRBJ2-3, with D possibly being TRBD2 (5 bases). The CDR3 runs 15 residues. Germline CDR1 reads SGHTA; CDR2 reads FQGNSA. V gave up 6 bases and J gave up 1 base, with 14 bases separating them. The CDR3 DNA reads as TGTGCCAGCAGTCCTGACTACCTGCGCACAGATACGCAGTATTTT. This gives the protein CASSPDYLRTDTQYF.

This chain links TRBV27 with TRBJ1-4; no clear D. V was pared by 6 bases and J by 7 bases, with 21 bases between. This CDR3 region has 16 residues. CDR1 and CDR2 (germline): MNHEY, SMNVEV (reference sequence). CDR3 sequence: CASSHLPRSLTEKLFF. The CDR3 DNA reads as TGTGCCAGCAGCCATCTACCACGATCGCTGACTGAAAAACTGTTTTTT.

This clonotype was seen a few times. This chain uses TRBV27 with TRBJ1-3; D is uncertain. V was cut by 6 bases and J by 1 base, with 10 bases left in between. CDR3 length: 14 residues. Germline CDR1 is MNHEY and CDR2 is SMNVEV (reference sequence). Here the CDR3 DNA reads TGTGCCAGCAGCCTCCTGGGGTCTGGAAACACCATATATTTT. This encodes CASSLLGSGNTIYF.

The chain links TRBV18 to TRBJ1-1, with D hard to call. Trimming shortened V by 2 bases and J by 7 bases, and 8 bases separated the two germline ends. Per germline, CDR1 KGHSH and CDR2 LQKENI. This CDR3 is 12 amino acids long. This CDR3 reads CASSPRRDEAFF. The DNA for the CDR3 is TGTGCCAGCTCACCAAGGCGGGATGAAGCTTTCTTT.

The V gene is TRBV3-1, the J gene TRBJ2-7; 7 nucleotides line up with TRBD1. The V and J ends lost 1 base and 2 bases, in that order; junction bases with no gene match: 5. CDR1 and CDR2 (germline): LGHDT, YNNKEL (reference sequence). This CDR3 contains 15 residues. The CDR3 DNA is TGTGCCAGCAGCCAAGGTGACAGGGCGCCCTACGAGCAGTACTTC. Protein: CASSQGDRAPYEQYF.

This clonotype was seen a handful of times. The J gene is TRBJ2-1, the V gene TRBV29-1, with D perhaps TRBD1 (6 bases). Looked up from germline, CDR1 is SQVTM and CDR2 is ANQGSEA. This CDR3 is built from 17 residues. V lost 1 base to trimming and J lost 7 bases, with 23 bases between them. Written as DNA, the CDR3 is TGCAGCGTTGAAGGAAGCTCTACAGGGTTTGGTTGGAATGAGCAGTTCTTC. Translation gives CSVEGSSTGFGWNEQFF.